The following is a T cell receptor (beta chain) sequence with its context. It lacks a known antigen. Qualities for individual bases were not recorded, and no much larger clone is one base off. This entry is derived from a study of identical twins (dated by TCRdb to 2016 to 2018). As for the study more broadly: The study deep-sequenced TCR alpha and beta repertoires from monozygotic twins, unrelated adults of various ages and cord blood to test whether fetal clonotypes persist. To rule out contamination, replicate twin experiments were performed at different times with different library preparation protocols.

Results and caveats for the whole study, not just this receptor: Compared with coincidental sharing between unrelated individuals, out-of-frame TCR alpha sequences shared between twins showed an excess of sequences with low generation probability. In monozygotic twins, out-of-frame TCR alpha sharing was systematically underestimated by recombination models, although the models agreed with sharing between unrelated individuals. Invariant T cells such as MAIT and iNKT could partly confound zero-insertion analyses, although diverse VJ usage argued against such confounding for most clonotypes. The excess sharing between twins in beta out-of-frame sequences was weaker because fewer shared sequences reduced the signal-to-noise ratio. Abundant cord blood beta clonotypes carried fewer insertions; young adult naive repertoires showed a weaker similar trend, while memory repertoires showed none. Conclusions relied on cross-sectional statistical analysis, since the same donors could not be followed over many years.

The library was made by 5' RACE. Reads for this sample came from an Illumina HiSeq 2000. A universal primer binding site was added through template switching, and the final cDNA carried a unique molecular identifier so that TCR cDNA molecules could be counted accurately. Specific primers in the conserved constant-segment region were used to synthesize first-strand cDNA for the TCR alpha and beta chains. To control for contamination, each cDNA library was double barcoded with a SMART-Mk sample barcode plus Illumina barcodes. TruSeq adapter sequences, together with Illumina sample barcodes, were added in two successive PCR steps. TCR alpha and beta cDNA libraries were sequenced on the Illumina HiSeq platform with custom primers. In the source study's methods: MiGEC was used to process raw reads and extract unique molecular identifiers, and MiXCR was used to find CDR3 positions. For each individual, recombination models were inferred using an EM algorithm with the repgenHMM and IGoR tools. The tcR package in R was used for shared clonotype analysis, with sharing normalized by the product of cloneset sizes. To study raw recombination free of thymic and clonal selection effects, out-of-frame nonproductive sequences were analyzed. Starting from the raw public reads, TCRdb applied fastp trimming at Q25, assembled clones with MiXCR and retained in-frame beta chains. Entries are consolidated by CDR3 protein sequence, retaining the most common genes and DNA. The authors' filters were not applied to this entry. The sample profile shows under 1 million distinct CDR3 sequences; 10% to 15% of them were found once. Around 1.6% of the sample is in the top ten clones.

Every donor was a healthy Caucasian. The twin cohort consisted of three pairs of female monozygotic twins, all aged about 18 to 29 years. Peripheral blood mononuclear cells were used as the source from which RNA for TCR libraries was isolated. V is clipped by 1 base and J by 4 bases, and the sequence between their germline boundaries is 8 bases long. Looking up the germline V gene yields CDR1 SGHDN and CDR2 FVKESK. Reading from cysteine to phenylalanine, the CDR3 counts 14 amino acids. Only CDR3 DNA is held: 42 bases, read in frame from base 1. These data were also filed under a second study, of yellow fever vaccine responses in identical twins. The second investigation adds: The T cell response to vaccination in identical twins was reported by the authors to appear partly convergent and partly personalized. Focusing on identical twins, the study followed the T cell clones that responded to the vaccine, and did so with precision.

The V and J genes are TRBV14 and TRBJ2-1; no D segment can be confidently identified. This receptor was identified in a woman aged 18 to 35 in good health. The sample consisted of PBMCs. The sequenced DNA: TGTGCCAGCAGCCAAGTTGGGCCATACAATGAGCAGTTCTTC. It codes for CASSQVGPYNEQFF.